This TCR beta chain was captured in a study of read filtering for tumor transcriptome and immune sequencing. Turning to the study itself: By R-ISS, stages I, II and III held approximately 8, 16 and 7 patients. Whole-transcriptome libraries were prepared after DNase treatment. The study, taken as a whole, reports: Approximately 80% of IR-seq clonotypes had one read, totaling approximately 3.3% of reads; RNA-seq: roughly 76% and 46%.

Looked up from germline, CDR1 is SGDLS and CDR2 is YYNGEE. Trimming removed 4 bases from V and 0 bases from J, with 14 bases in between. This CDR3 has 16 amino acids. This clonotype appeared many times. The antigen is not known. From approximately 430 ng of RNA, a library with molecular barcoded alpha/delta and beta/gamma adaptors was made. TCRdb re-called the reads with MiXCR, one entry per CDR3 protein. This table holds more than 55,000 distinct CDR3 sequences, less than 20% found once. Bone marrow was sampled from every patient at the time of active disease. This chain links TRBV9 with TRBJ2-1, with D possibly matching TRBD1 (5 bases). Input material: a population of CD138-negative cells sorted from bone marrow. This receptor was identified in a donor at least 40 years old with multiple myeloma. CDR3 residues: CASSRGFSSSYNEQFF. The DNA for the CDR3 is TGTGCCAGCAGCAGGGGTTTTTCCAGCTCCTACAATGAGCAGTTCTTC.